In this sample, the clone carrying this T cell receptor beta chain turned up many times. Its specificity is not known. The TCRbeta library incorporated unique molecular identifiers. Each CDR3 protein gets one entry after TCRdb re-called the PCR reads with MiXCR. This table holds just over 200,000 distinct CDR3 sequences, 8.4% found once. The data are from a study of T-cell reconstitution after alpha-beta-depleted transplantation in children. Findings and caveats of the study: Day-60 TCRbeta diversity that was high in some patients was derived from surviving recipient T cells and thymic progenitors. Alpha-beta T cells present about two months after transplant were reported to originate from several hundred expanded graft clones. T-cell counts and diversity at one year following transplant were attributed mainly to newly produced T cells.

V was pared by 1 base and J by 4 bases, with 4 bases between. The CDR3 loop spans 11 amino acids. The germline V gene encodes CDR1 DFQATT and CDR2 SNEGSKA (reference sequence). The TCR comes from a male patient between 2 and 10 years old who had a stem cell transplant for acute myeloid leukemia, so the T cells may come from the graft donor. The sample in question was PBMCs, mostly from graft donor cells, obtained 360 days after TCRalphabeta/CD19-depleted stem cell transplant. The chain employs TRBV20-1 and TRBJ2-5; D is ambiguous. CDR3: CSARVSETQYF. The CDR3 DNA is TGCAGTGCTAGAGTTTCAGAGACCCAGTACTTC.